This entry lists 21 T cell receptor beta chains sequenced from one sample in a study of T cell responses to AZD1222 COVID-19 vaccine. Clones were read by immunoSEQ multiplex PCR, and TCRdb kept only the in-frame ones, dropping some. The sample includes some 56,000 clones, approximately 83% seen only once; the top ten take over 13%. Sequences were derived from peripheral blood, sampled on day 0 of AZD1222 vaccination. All receptors come from an adult in good health.

The chain couples TRBV10-3 to TRBJ2-7, with TRBD1 matching over 7 bases. This CDR3 spans 14 amino acids. CDR1 ENHRY and CDR2 SYGVKD come from the germline V gene. J lost 5 bases, V lost 2 bases, and 6 bases had no gene match. In nucleotides, the CDR3 is TGTGCCATCAGTGAGAGGCCAGGGGGTGACGAGCAGTACTTC. Residues: CAISERPGGDEQYF.

V and J are TRBV19 and TRBJ1-1; maybe TRBD1 (5 bases). V dropped 3 bases and J dropped 4 bases, with 12 bases sitting between them. The germline gives CDR1 LNHDA, CDR2 SQIVND (reference sequence). This CDR3 contains 14 residues. The CDR3 nucleotides read TGTGCCAGTAGTATGCAGGCGGGGGGCACTGAAGCTTTCTTT. Amino acid sequence: CASSMQAGGTEAFF.

The chain couples TRBV6-1 to TRBJ1-2, with D possibly matching TRBD1 (6 bases). With 2 bases removed from V and 3 bases from J, the gap between germline ends came to 13 bases. Germline loops: CDR1 MNHNS, CDR2 SASEGT. The CDR3 extends over 15 amino acids. The CDR3 coding sequence is TGTGCCAGCAGTGAATCAGGGGCCATATACTATGGCTACACCTTC. It is translated as CASSESGAIYYGYTF.

This clone was recorded only once. The J gene is TRBJ2-1, the V gene TRBV7-3; possibly TRBD1 for D (6 bases). Trimming removed 4 bases from V and 10 bases from J, with 14 bases in between. Germline-derived CDR1 and CDR2 are SGHTA and FQGTGA. The CDR3 has 13 residues. CDR3 sequence reads: CASSSTGSGEQFF. The CDR3 coding sequence is TGTGCCAGCAGCTCCACAGGGTCTGGGGAGCAGTTCTTC.

The chain uses TRBV5-1 and TRBJ2-7; 7 bases agree with TRBD1. The CDR3 is 15 residues long. Trimming cost V 0 bases and J 3 bases; bases outside gene matches: 6. Germline values: CDR1 SGHRS, CDR2 YFSETQ. The DNA for the CDR3 is TGCGCCAGCAGCTTGGCTTGGGGGACAGACTACGAGCAGTACTTC. This codes for CASSLAWGTDYEQYF.

This chain uses TRBV11-2 with TRBJ2-7; perhaps TRBD2 as D (6 bases). The V gene lost 8 bases and the J gene lost 3 bases, with 11 bases spanning the gap. This CDR3 has 12 amino acids. Germline assignment: CDR1 SGHAT and CDR2 FQNNGV. This CDR3 reads CASARSGYEQYF. Written as DNA, the CDR3 is TGTGCCAGCGCTCGTAGCGGCTACGAGCAGTACTTC.

The chain joins TRBV7-9 to TRBJ1-3; D uncertain. The germline V gene has CDR1 SEHNR and CDR2 FQNEAQ (reference sequence). V lost 2 bases, J lost 4 bases, and 15 bases lay in between. This CDR3 contains 16 residues. CDR3 DNA: TGTGCCAGCAGCTTACCCCGGGCTGGGTTCGGAAACACCATATATTTT. This sequence encodes CASSLPRAGFGNTIYF.

The chain combines TRBV7-8 with TRBJ2-2, with D possibly being TRBD1 (5 bases). Trimming cost V 1 base and J 7 bases, with 7 bases left between them. There are 13 residues in the CDR3. Germline CDR1 and CDR2: SGHVS and FQNEAQ. DNA of the CDR3: TGTGCCAGCAGCTTAGGACAGATCGGGGAGCTGTTTTTT. Translation: CASSLGQIGELFF.

The V call is TRBV19, the J call TRBJ2-5, with 7 bases lining up with TRBD1. The CDR3 has 14 residues. The trim removed 5 bases at V and 7 bases at J, leaving 10 bases unmatched. Germline V gene sequence: CDR1 LNHDA, CDR2 SQIVND (reference sequence). CDR3 DNA sequence: TGTGCCAGTAGTCCCGGGACAGCGAGTCCGACCCAGTACTTC. It is translated as CASSPGTASPTQYF.

This clone was found a few times. V gene TRBV7-6 combines with J gene TRBJ2-1; D unresolved. Germline V gives CDR1 SGHVS, CDR2 FNYEAQ. Trimming shortened V by 4 bases and J by 9 bases, and 25 bases separated the two germline ends. The CDR3 has 17 residues. The CDR3 coding sequence is TGTGCCAGCAGCTCGAGAGCAGGATCCGCTCCCCTCGTTGAGCAGTTCTTC. It yields the protein CASSSRAGSAPLVEQFF. The variable domain in full, completed from reference TRBV7-6 and TRBJ2-1, reads GAGVSQSPRYKVTKRGQDVALRCDPISGHVSLYWYRQALGQGPEFLTYFNYEAQQDKSGLPNDRFSAERPEGSISTLTIQRTEQRDSAMYRCASSSRAGSAPLVEQFFGPGTRLTVL.

In DNA form, the CDR3 reads TGTGCCTGGAGTAAAGGTAGCCCCGATGGCGCAGATACGCAGTATTTT. Amino acid sequence: CAWSKGSPDGADTQYF. The chain uses TRBV30 and TRBJ2-3, with no clear D. Germline-derived CDR1 and CDR2 are GTSNPN and SVGIG (reference sequence). The CDR3 has 16 residues. V lost 2 bases to trimming and J lost 4 bases, with 19 bases between them.

V and J are TRBV18 and TRBJ2-5; D call uncertain. Germline V lookup: CDR1 KGHSH, CDR2 LQKENI. CDR3 length: 12 amino acids. The V and J ends lost 3 bases and 4 bases respectively, with 6 bases between them. The CDR3 sequence is CASSPLGETQYF. CDR3 nucleotide sequence: TGTGCCAGCTCACCGCTAGGAGAGACCCAGTACTTC. Looking up the rest from reference TRBV18 and TRBJ2-5 gives the full variable domain: NAGVMQNPRHLVRRRGQEARLRCSPMKGHSHVYWYRQLPEEGLKFMVYLQKENIIDESGMPKERFSAEFPKEGPSILRIQQVVRGDSAAYFCASSPLGETQYFGPGTRLLVL.

This chain joins TRBV19 and TRBJ2-5; no clear D gene. Germline-derived CDR1 and CDR2 are LNHDA and SQIVND (reference sequence). V was cut by 5 bases and J by 4 bases, with 11 bases left in between. This CDR3 comprises 13 residues. CDR3 protein: CASSFGVAETQYF. The CDR3 nucleotides are TGTGCCAGTAGTTTTGGGGTAGCAGAGACCCAGTACTTC.

The chain links TRBV7-8 to TRBJ1-2; perhaps TRBD1 as D (6 bases). The germline V and J ends were trimmed by 6 bases and 4 bases, with 12 bases remaining between them. This CDR3 is 13 amino acids long. CDR1 is SGHVS, CDR2 FQNEAQ, per germline. The CDR3 spells CASSTGRFYGYTF. CDR3 DNA: TGTGCCAGCAGTACAGGGCGCTTCTATGGCTACACCTTC.

The chain employs TRBV19 and TRBJ2-5; 10 nucleotides line up with TRBD1. The CDR3 extends over 13 amino acids. The germline V gene has CDR1 LNHDA and CDR2 SQIVND (reference sequence). The trim removed 7 bases at V and 4 bases at J, leaving 3 bases unmatched. As DNA, the CDR3 is TGTGCCAGTACGGGACAGGGGATAGAGACCCAGTACTTC. It codes for CASTGQGIETQYF.

This clone was observed a few times. The gene calls are TRBV10-3 and TRBJ2-3; D is ambiguous. V shed 8 bases and J shed 4 bases, with 7 bases lying between them. Germline-derived CDR1 and CDR2 are ENHRY and SYGVKD. This CDR3 has 11 amino acids. CDR3 in DNA: TGTGCCATCGGTCGAGCAGATACGCAGTATTTT. Translating it yields CAIGRADTQYF.

The chain couples TRBV28 to TRBJ2-7, with a possible D match to TRBD1 (6 bases). The germline gives CDR1 MDHEN, CDR2 SYDVKM. Deletions cut 5 bases from V and 3 bases from J, with 14 bases between. The CDR3 has 14 amino acids. The DNA of the CDR3 is TGTGCCAGCAGTGCGACAGGATTATTCTACGAGCAGTACTTC. Its protein product is CASSATGLFYEQYF.

This clone was counted a few times. This chain links TRBV5-6 with TRBJ1-2, with D tentatively TRBD1 (6 bases). CDR3 length equals 15 residues. Germline V gene sequence: CDR1 SGHDT, CDR2 YYEEEE. The germline V and J ends were trimmed by 2 bases and 5 bases, with 16 bases remaining between them. The CDR3 DNA reads TGTGCCAGCAGCTTTGGAGGGACACAACTTTATGGCTACACCTTC. Residues: CASSFGGTQLYGYTF.

The chain links TRBV27 to TRBJ1-2; no reliable D call. Germline V lookup: CDR1 MNHEY, CDR2 SMNVEV (reference sequence). Trimming took 4 bases from V and 4 from J, leaving 19 bases between them. The CDR3 totals 16 residues. CDR3 sequence reads: CASSSWGDGTSYGYTF. In nucleotides, the CDR3 is TGTGCCAGCAGTTCCTGGGGAGACGGAACCTCCTATGGCTACACCTTC.

The J gene is TRBJ1-6, the V gene TRBV3-1 (or the pseudogene TRBV3-2); D gene unclear. V was cut by 8 bases and J by 0 bases, with 5 bases left in between. Germline V gives CDR1 LGHDT, CDR2 YNNKEL (reference sequence). The CDR3 consists of 13 residues. For the CDR3, the DNA is TGTGCCAGCGGAGGCTCCTATAATTCACCCCTCCACTTT. It yields the protein CASGGSYNSPLHF.

The chain has TRBV19 and TRBJ2-2, with 13 bases fitting TRBD2. The CDR3 has 17 amino acids. V lost 7 bases, J lost 2 bases, and 7 bases stayed unmatched. The germline V gene encodes CDR1 LNHDA and CDR2 SQIVND (reference sequence). The CDR3 sequence is CASIPTSGGSNTGELFF. The CDR3 DNA sequence: TGTGCCAGTATCCCGACTAGCGGGGGGTCCAACACCGGGGAGCTGTTTTTT. The whole variable domain, remainder taken from reference TRBV19 and TRBJ2-2, is DGGITQSPKYLFRKEGQNVTLSCEQNLNHDAMYWYRQDPGQGLRLIYYSQIVNDFQKGDIAEGYSVSREKKESFPLTVTSAQKNPTAFYLCASIPTSGGSNTGELFFGEGSRLTVL.